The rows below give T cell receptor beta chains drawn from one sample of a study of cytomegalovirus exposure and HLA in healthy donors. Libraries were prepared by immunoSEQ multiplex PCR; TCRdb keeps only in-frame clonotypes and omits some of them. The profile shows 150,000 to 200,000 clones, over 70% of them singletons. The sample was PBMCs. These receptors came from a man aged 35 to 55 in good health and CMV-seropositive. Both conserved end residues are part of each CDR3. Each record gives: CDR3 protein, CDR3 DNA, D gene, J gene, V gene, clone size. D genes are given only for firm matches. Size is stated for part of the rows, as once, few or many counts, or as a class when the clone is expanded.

CDR3aa: CASSSTGGANEKLFF
CDR3nt: TGTGCCAGCAGCTCGACAGGGGGGGCTAATGAAAAACTGTTTTTT
d_gene: TRBD1
j_gene: TRBJ1-4
v_gene: TRBV5-6
abundance: .

CDR3aa: CASSRAGGHNQPQHF
CDR3nt: TGTGCCAGCAGTAGGGCAGGGGGCCACAATCAGCCCCAGCATTTT
d_gene: TRBD1
j_gene: TRBJ1-5
v_gene: TRBV6-6
abundance: .

CDR3aa: CATSSGEASYGYTF
CDR3nt: TGTGCCACCAGCAGTGGTGAGGCCTCCTATGGCTACACCTTC
d_gene: .
j_gene: TRBJ1-2
v_gene: TRBV15
abundance: few

CDR3aa: CASTSSPGNTEAFF
CDR3nt: TGCGCCAGCACCTCCTCGCCGGGAAACACTGAAGCTTTCTTT
d_gene: .
j_gene: TRBJ1-1
v_gene: TRBV5-1
abundance: few

CDR3aa: CASRGLAGSYEQYF
CDR3nt: TGTGCCAGCCGCGGACTAGCGGGCTCCTACGAGCAGTACTTC
d_gene: TRBD2
j_gene: TRBJ2-7
v_gene: TRBV27
abundance: few

CDR3aa: CASIAARDNQPQHF
CDR3nt: TGTGCCAGCATCGCGGCCAGGGACAATCAGCCCCAGCATTTT
d_gene: .
j_gene: TRBJ1-5
v_gene: TRBV28
abundance: once

CDR3aa: CATSRPGLYYEQYF
CDR3nt: TGTGCCACCAGCAGGCCGGGACTCTACTACGAGCAGTACTTC
d_gene: .
j_gene: TRBJ2-7
v_gene: TRBV15
abundance: .

CDR3aa: CASGGRSYEQYF
CDR3nt: TGTGCCAGCGGCGGGAGATCCTACGAGCAGTACTTC
d_gene: TRBD2
j_gene: TRBJ2-7
v_gene: TRBV2
abundance: .

CDR3aa: CAWARTSGPHEQYF
CDR3nt: TGTGCCTGGGCCAGGACTAGCGGGCCCCACGAGCAGTACTTC
d_gene: TRBD2
j_gene: TRBJ2-7
v_gene: TRBV30
abundance: .

CDR3aa: CASSPPLAGGGETQYF
CDR3nt: TGTGCCAGCAGCCCCCCCCTGGCCGGAGGAGGGGAGACCCAGTACTTC
d_gene: .
j_gene: TRBJ2-5
v_gene: TRBV7-9
abundance: .

CDR3aa: CSVEDRDGYTF
CDR3nt: TGCAGCGTTGAGGACAGGGACGGCTACACCTTC
d_gene: TRBD1
j_gene: TRBJ1-2
v_gene: TRBV29-1
abundance: .

CDR3aa: CASSERQGYEQYF
CDR3nt: TGCGCCAGCAGCGAACGACAGGGATACGAGCAGTACTTC
d_gene: TRBD1
j_gene: TRBJ2-7
v_gene: TRBV5-1
abundance: .

CDR3aa: CASSSGQGAYEQYF
CDR3nt: TGTGCCAGCAGCTCCGGACAGGGGGCTTACGAGCAGTACTTC
d_gene: TRBD1
j_gene: TRBJ2-7
v_gene: TRBV11-1
abundance: .

CDR3aa: CASSSTGTPVEQYF
CDR3nt: TGTGCCAGCAGTTCTACCGGGACACCCGTCGAGCAGTACTTC
d_gene: .
j_gene: TRBJ2-7
v_gene: TRBV7-8
abundance: .

CDR3aa: CASSIAYEQYF
CDR3nt: TGTGCCAGCAGCATAGCCTACGAGCAGTACTTC
d_gene: .
j_gene: TRBJ2-7
v_gene: TRBV5-5
abundance: .

CDR3aa: CASSSSGWGGYTQYF
CDR3nt: TGTGCCAGCAGCTCAAGCGGGTGGGGAGGGTATACGCAGTATTTT
d_gene: TRBD2
j_gene: TRBJ2-3
v_gene: TRBV7-2
abundance: .

CDR3aa: CASSRVRGEYEQYF
CDR3nt: TGTGCCAGCAGCCGGGTCCGGGGGGAGTACGAGCAGTACTTC
d_gene: TRBD2
j_gene: TRBJ2-7
v_gene: TRBV5-5
abundance: .

CDR3aa: CASSQRLSGGVDTEAFF
CDR3nt: TGCGCCAGCAGTCAACGATTAAGCGGGGGGGTTGACACTGAAGCTTTCTTT
d_gene: .
j_gene: TRBJ1-1
v_gene: TRBV23-1
abundance: .

CDR3aa: CASSLATGDFSGLFF
CDR3nt: TGTGCCAGCAGCTTAGCGACAGGGGACTTTTCGGGGCTGTTTTTT
d_gene: TRBD1
j_gene: TRBJ2-2
v_gene: TRBV7-8
abundance: .

CDR3aa: CASSESRLTAGEQYF
CDR3nt: TGTGCCAGCAGTGAATCCCGACTTACCGCGGGCGAGCAGTACTTC
d_gene: .
j_gene: TRBJ2-7
v_gene: TRBV6-1
abundance: .

CDR3aa: CASSLPSGSTGELFF
CDR3nt: TGCGCCAGCAGCTTGCCTAGCGGGTCGACCGGGGAGCTGTTTTTT
d_gene: TRBD2
j_gene: TRBJ2-2
v_gene: TRBV5-1
abundance: .

CDR3aa: CASSPLTSGSTDTQYF
CDR3nt: TGTGCCAGCAGCCCCTTAACTAGCGGAAGCACAGATACGCAGTATTTT
d_gene: TRBD2
j_gene: TRBJ2-3
v_gene: TRBV14
abundance: .

CDR3aa: CASSPTGGLSGANVLTF
CDR3nt: TGTGCCAGCAGTCCGACAGGGGGGCTGTCTGGGGCCAACGTCCTGACTTTC
d_gene: TRBD1
j_gene: TRBJ2-6
v_gene: TRBV2
abundance: .

CDR3aa: CASTPLETQYF
CDR3nt: TGTGCCAGCACTCCCCTTGAGACCCAGTACTTC
d_gene: .
j_gene: TRBJ2-5
v_gene: TRBV6-1
abundance: .

CDR3aa: CASSQGLTGNTIYF
CDR3nt: TGTGCCAGCAGCCAGGGGTTGACTGGAAACACCATATATTTT
d_gene: .
j_gene: TRBJ1-3
v_gene: TRBV27
abundance: once

CDR3aa: CASSLSAFSTQYF
CDR3nt: TGTGCCAGCAGCTTATCGGCCTTTAGCACGCAGTATTTT
d_gene: .
j_gene: TRBJ2-3
v_gene: TRBV11-2
abundance: .

CDR3aa: CASSPRTGLRPMNTEAFF
CDR3nt: TGTGCCAGCAGCCCCCGGACAGGCCTGCGACCCATGAACACTGAAGCTTTCTTT
d_gene: TRBD1
j_gene: TRBJ1-1
v_gene: TRBV13
abundance: .

CDR3aa: CASSLRLAGGGDTQYF
CDR3nt: TGTGCCAGCAGCTTACGGCTAGCGGGAGGCGGGGATACGCAGTATTTT
d_gene: TRBD2
j_gene: TRBJ2-3
v_gene: TRBV7-9
abundance: .

CDR3aa: CASSDSSGGTNEQFF
CDR3nt: TGTGCCAGCAGTGACTCGTCAGGGGGGACAAATGAGCAGTTCTTC
d_gene: .
j_gene: TRBJ2-1
v_gene: TRBV6-4
abundance: many

CDR3aa: CASSYNPSVYEQYF
CDR3nt: TGTGCCAGCAGTTACAACCCTAGCGTCTACGAGCAGTACTTC
d_gene: .
j_gene: TRBJ2-7
v_gene: TRBV6-5
abundance: .

CDR3aa: CASSFGASTEAFF
CDR3nt: TGTGCCAGCAGTTTTGGAGCTTCGACTGAAGCTTTCTTT
d_gene: .
j_gene: TRBJ1-1
v_gene: TRBV27
abundance: .

CDR3aa: CASSLGPAREQFF
CDR3nt: TGTGCTAGCAGCTTAGGACCCGCCAGGGAGCAGTTCTTC
d_gene: .
j_gene: TRBJ2-1
v_gene: TRBV7-7
abundance: .

CDR3aa: CASQNGIPWAGYTF
CDR3nt: TGCGCCAGTCAGAACGGAATCCCCTGGGCCGGCTACACCTTC
d_gene: .
j_gene: TRBJ1-2
v_gene: TRBV5-1
abundance: once

CDR3aa: CASSRQLAGAPNEQFF
CDR3nt: TGTGCCAGTAGTCGCCAACTAGCGGGGGCACCCAATGAGCAGTTCTTC
d_gene: TRBD2
j_gene: TRBJ2-1
v_gene: TRBV19
abundance: once

CDR3aa: CASSPRQGLSYEQYF
CDR3nt: TGTGCCAGCAGTCCCCGACAGGGGCTCTCCTACGAGCAGTACTTC
d_gene: TRBD1
j_gene: TRBJ2-7
v_gene: TRBV27
abundance: .

CDR3aa: CASSYRPGTGVGELFF
CDR3nt: TGTGCCAGCAGTTACAGACCAGGGACAGGGGTCGGGGAGCTGTTTTTT
d_gene: TRBD1
j_gene: TRBJ2-2
v_gene: TRBV6-5
abundance: .